The count of the clone carrying this T cell receptor beta chain is one. Per the original methods: Estimation of nucleated cell counts was performed using reference gene primer amplification. Generated by immunoSEQ multiplex PCR, the TCRdb table keeps only in-frame clones and is missing some. For V, J and clone size, that table is used; D and trimming come from the DNA. This repertoire shows approximately 260,000 clones, around 80% found once; its top ten account for 3.5% to 5%. This sample was taken from a study of blood T cell repertoires in COVID-19. Study background: PBMCs, B-cell-depleted T cells, or T cells were the source of the cDNA or gDNA that made up the material.

This CDR3 contains 14 residues. Germline V gene data show CDR1 as MNHEY and CDR2 as SVGAGI. Trimming at V came to 4 bases and at J to 5 bases, leaving 5 bases not matched to a gene. Cohorts were based on clinical histories the participants reported. The gene calls are TRBV6-5 and TRBJ1-1, with 9 bases lining up with TRBD1. The material sequenced was PBMCs or T cells enriched from blood (not recorded which). This TCR was sampled from a man aged 30-40 years with acute COVID-19. CDR3 sequence reads: CASSSGTGKTEAFF. The CDR3 region has the DNA TGTGCCAGCAGTTCCGGGACAGGGAAGACTGAAGCTTTCTTT.